These 27 T cell receptor beta chains were sequenced from one sample in a study of blood T cell repertoires in COVID-19. The data were produced by immunoSEQ multiplex PCR, yet TCRdb's version contains in-frame clones alone and is incomplete. The sample carries 300,000 to 400,000 clones, more than 75% recorded once. The sequenced sample was PBMCs or T cells enriched from blood (not recorded which). The receptors were gathered from a woman aged 18-35 years who had recovered from COVID-19.

This clone occurred a few times. CDR3: CASSFQISGANVLTF. The CDR3 coding sequence is TGTGCCAGCAGCTTCCAAATCTCTGGGGCCAACGTCCTGACTTTC. The chain employs TRBV13 and TRBJ2-6; unclear D gene. Trimming removed 3 bases from V and 0 bases from J, with 6 bases in between. The CDR3 is made up of 15 amino acids. The germline V gene encodes CDR1 PRHDT and CDR2 FYEKMQ (reference sequence). Drawing the rest from reference TRBV13 and TRBJ2-6, the complete variable domain is AAGVIQSPRHLIKEKRETATLKCYPIPRHDTVYWYQQGPGQDPQFLISFYEKMQSDKGSIPDRFSAQQFSDYHSELNMSSLELGDSALYFCASSFQISGANVLTFGAGSRLTVL.

The CDR3 region has the DNA TGTGCCATCCTGGGACATCAGAACACTGAAGCTTTCTTT. Protein: CAILGHQNTEAFF. V usage is TRBV10-3 and J usage is TRBJ1-1; a possible D gene is TRBD1 (6 bases). CDR3 size: 13 residues. Germline CDR1 and CDR2: ENHRY and SYGVKD. V was cut by 8 bases and J by 1 base, with 11 bases left in between.

V and J are TRBV5-8 and TRBJ2-5; D perhaps matches TRBD1 (6 bases). The V gene lost 4 bases and the J gene lost 0 bases, with 13 bases spanning the gap. Germline-derived CDR1 and CDR2 are SGHTS and YDEGEE. CDR3 length: 15 residues. The CDR3 bases are TGTGCCAGCAGCCCCGGCCAGGGGTACCAAGAGACCCAGTACTTC. It yields the protein CASSPGQGYQETQYF. Full variable domain (missing parts from reference TRBV5-8 and TRBJ2-5): EAGVTQSPTHLIKTRGQQATLRCSPISGHTSVYWYQQALGLGLQFLLWYDEGEERNRGNFPPRFSGRQFPNYSSELNVNALELEDSALYLCASSPGQGYQETQYFGPGTRLLVL.

The chain uses TRBV11-2 and TRBJ1-6; D not resolved. V lost 3 bases, J lost 0 bases, and 12 bases lay in between. The CDR3 length is 17 residues. Germline values: CDR1 SGHAT, CDR2 FQNNGV. CDR3: CASSFTGGSSYNSPLHF. The CDR3 bases are TGTGCCAGCAGCTTCACCGGCGGGAGCTCCTATAATTCACCCCTCCACTTT.

The rearrangement uses TRBV9 and TRBJ2-7; TRBD1 matches 8 bases. CDR1 is SGDLS, CDR2 YYNGEE, per germline. The CDR3 covers 13 residues. Germline trimming cut 3 bases from V and 2 bases from J; bases unmatched to any gene: 1. The CDR3 is CASSAGQAYEQYF. The CDR3 DNA sequence: TGTGCCAGCAGCGCGGGACAGGCCTACGAGCAGTACTTC.

V usage is TRBV9 and J usage is TRBJ2-7, with 8 bases matching TRBD1. The CDR3 runs to 15 residues. Looked up from germline, CDR1 is SGDLS and CDR2 is YYNGEE. V lost 0 bases to trimming and J lost 3 bases; unmatched junction nucleotides: 5. The CDR3, as DNA: TGTGCCAGCAGCGTAGCTAGTACAGGGGGCTACGAGCAGTACTTC. Its protein product is CASSVASTGGYEQYF.

This clone appeared once. The V gene is TRBV5-1, the J gene TRBJ2-7; TRBD1 aligns across 9 bases. Germline V lookup: CDR1 SGHRS, CDR2 YFSETQ. CDR3 length equals 15 residues. V was pared by 4 bases and J by 0 bases, with 5 bases of the junction left unmatched. The CDR3 region is CASSEGQGGSYEQYF. CDR3 nucleotides: TGCGCCAGCAGCGAGGGACAGGGCGGCTCCTACGAGCAGTACTTC. The whole variable domain, filled in from reference TRBV5-1 and TRBJ2-7, reads KAGVTQTPRYLIKTRGQQVTLSCSPISGHRSVSWYQQTPGQGLQFLFEYFSETQRNKGNFPGRFSGRQFSNSRSEMNVSTLELGDSALYLCASSEGQGGSYEQYFGPGTRLTVT.

The V gene is TRBV2, the J gene TRBJ2-5, with a weak D call TRBD2 (5 bases). This CDR3 is 14 amino acids long. Germline values: CDR1 SNHLY, CDR2 FYNNEI. With 3 bases removed from V and 5 bases from J, the gap between germline ends came to 13 bases. The CDR3, as DNA: TGTGCCAGCAGTGAGCGGGTGGGCCGGGAGACCCAGTACTTC. This encodes CASSERVGRETQYF.

The V and J genes are TRBV28 and TRBJ2-4; 8 positions match TRBD1. After removal of 6 bases from V and 1 base from J, the junction contained 5 bases not matched to a gene. CDR1 and CDR2 (germline): MDHEN, SYDVKM. The CDR3 has 15 residues. CDR3 residues: CASSFTGGAKNIQYF. CDR3 bases: TGTGCCAGCAGCTTTACAGGGGGGGCCAAAAACATTCAGTACTTC.

This clone was counted once. The chain has TRBV7-9 and TRBJ2-5; D perhaps matches TRBD1 (6 bases). The CDR3 spans 15 residues. The V end was cut by 3 bases, the J end by 3 bases, with 14 bases between. The germline V gene has CDR1 SEHNR and CDR2 FQNEAQ (reference sequence). As DNA, the CDR3 is TGTGCCAGCAGCTTCGGCAGGGGCAACGAAGAGACCCAGTACTTC. Protein: CASSFGRGNEETQYF.

In this sample, this clone turned up once. The chain combines TRBV19 with TRBJ2-3, with TRBD1 matching over 7 bases. The CDR3 is made up of 16 amino acids. CDR1 and CDR2 from the germline V gene are LNHDA and SQIVND (reference sequence). The junction had 11 bases not matched to a gene; V was cut back by 4 bases and J by 4 bases. CDR3 amino acids: CASSRGTELPSDTQYF. DNA for the CDR3: TGTGCCAGTAGTAGGGGGACAGAGCTCCCTTCAGATACGCAGTATTTT.

J is TRBJ1-5 and V is TRBV27, with 8 bases lining up with TRBD1. V was clipped by 6 bases and J by 3 bases; unmatched bases: 7. The CDR3 is 15 residues long. The germline gives CDR1 MNHEY, CDR2 SMNVEV (reference sequence). CDR3 in DNA: TGTGCCAGCAGGGATGCGGACAGGGCCAATCAGCCCCAGCATTTT. This translates into CASRDADRANQPQHF.

This clone was picked up one time. The chain links TRBV7-6 to TRBJ1-4; 9 bases agree with TRBD1. The V gene's germline CDR1 is SGHVS and CDR2 FNYEAQ. This CDR3 region has 16 residues. Trimming cost V 1 base and J 7 bases; bases outside gene matches: 7. CDR3 nucleotides: TGTGCCAGCAGCTTAGTTACAGGGGGCTGGGGTGAAAAACTGTTTTTT. It codes for CASSLVTGGWGEKLFF.

This clone has just one count. The chain carries TRBV6-1 and TRBJ1-5, with 8 nucleotides matching TRBD1. The CDR3 covers 14 residues. CDR1 and CDR2 from the germline V gene are MNHNS and SASEGT. Trimming took 3 bases from V and 9 from J; bases not matched to a gene: 7. The CDR3 loop reads CASSDRGRIGPQHF. CDR3 DNA: TGTGCCAGCAGTGACAGGGGGCGCATTGGGCCCCAGCATTTT.

DNA of the CDR3: TGTGCCTGGAGCAGGGGGCTACAAGAGACCCAGTACTTC. Its protein is CAWSRGLQETQYF. The chain is built from TRBV30 and TRBJ2-5; 8 positions agree with TRBD1. J was trimmed by 2 bases and V by 3 bases; bases with no gene match: 2. Germline CDR1 GTSNPN, CDR2 SVGIG (reference sequence). The CDR3 runs 13 residues.

This clone was observed a single time. The chain employs TRBV7-3 and TRBJ2-5, with D tentatively TRBD2 (5 bases). The CDR3 has 14 amino acids. V dropped 6 bases and J dropped 5 bases, with 16 bases sitting between them. Per germline, CDR1 SGHTA and CDR2 FQGTGA. CDR3: CASSYGGSTETQYF. CDR3 bases: TGTGCCAGCAGTTATGGTGGGAGTACTGAGACCCAGTACTTC.

The V and J genes are TRBV27 and TRBJ2-4; TRBD2 aligns across 10 bases. Per the germline V gene, CDR1 is MNHEY and CDR2 is SMNVEV (reference sequence). The CDR3 length is 17 residues. The trim removed 8 bases at V and 0 bases at J, leaving 10 bases unmatched. The CDR3 spells CASWERGGLLAKNIQYF. The CDR3 DNA follows: TGTGCCAGCTGGGAGCGGGGGGGCTTACTAGCCAAAAACATTCAGTACTTC.

This sequence joins TRBV7-2 and TRBJ1-2, with D unclear. The CDR3 totals 13 residues. Germline values: CDR1 SGHTA, CDR2 FQGNSA. V was shortened by 4 bases and J by 1 base, with 7 bases between the two germline ends. CDR3 bases: TGTGCCAGCAGCTCGGCGGGTAACTATGGCTACACCTTC. It encodes CASSSAGNYGYTF.

V is TRBV6-5 and J is TRBJ2-5; 9 nucleotides align to TRBD1. Germline CDR1 reads MNHEY; CDR2 reads SVGAGI. Trimming took 6 bases from V and 5 from J; bases not matched to a gene: 10. The CDR3 is 15 amino acids. The CDR3 coding sequence is TGTGCCAGCAGCCATTGGACAGGGGTGAGGGAGACCCAGTACTTC. Amino acids: CASSHWTGVRETQYF.

The rearrangement uses TRBV5-1 and TRBJ2-5; TRBD1 agrees at 8 bases. The CDR3 covers 13 residues. Germline-derived CDR1 and CDR2 are SGHRS and YFSETQ. After removal of 5 bases from V and 1 base from J, the junction contained 1 base not matched to a gene. The chain's CDR3 is CASRTGVQETQYF. For the CDR3, the DNA is TGCGCCAGCAGGACAGGGGTCCAAGAGACCCAGTACTTC. Full variable domain (remainder filled in from reference TRBV5-1 and TRBJ2-5): KAGVTQTPRYLIKTRGQQVTLSCSPISGHRSVSWYQQTPGQGLQFLFEYFSETQRNKGNFPGRFSGRQFSNSRSEMNVSTLELGDSALYLCASRTGVQETQYFGPGTRLLVL.

The genes are TRBV20-1 and TRBJ1-4, with 10 bases aligning to TRBD1. Germline-derived CDR1 and CDR2 are DFQATT and SNEGSKA (reference sequence). The V gene end was trimmed by 3 bases and the J gene end by 7 bases; junction bases not matched to a gene: 8. CDR3 length equals 15 residues. In DNA form, the CDR3 reads TGCAGTGCTAGTGAATGGGGGGACAGGGGTGAAAAACTGTTTTTT. Its protein product is CSASEWGDRGEKLFF.

The genes are TRBV12-3 or TRBV12-4 and TRBJ1-1; 8 positions agree with TRBD1. Trimming at V came to 5 bases and at J to 6 bases, leaving 2 bases not matched to a gene. The CDR3 consists of 12 residues. The CDR3: CASSRQGSEAFF. The CDR3 DNA reads TGTGCCAGCAGTCGACAGGGGTCTGAAGCTTTCTTT.

The chain uses TRBV5-4 and TRBJ1-1; D is uncertain. The germline CDR1 and CDR2 sequences are SGHNT and YYREEE (reference sequence). The CDR3 consists of 15 residues. Trimming took 0 bases from V and 1 from J, leaving 10 bases between them. The CDR3: CASSLDGRRNTEAFF. CDR3 bases: TGTGCCAGCAGCTTGGACGGTCGGAGGAACACTGAAGCTTTCTTT.

The chain employs TRBV4-2 and TRBJ2-3; perhaps TRBD2 as D (6 bases). V dropped 3 bases and J dropped 3 bases, with 13 bases sitting between them. CDR1 is LGHNA, CDR2 YNFKEQ, per germline. This CDR3 has 15 residues. This CDR3 is CASSQTRGVTDTQYF. The CDR3 nucleotides read TGTGCCAGCAGCCAGACTAGAGGGGTGACAGATACGCAGTATTTT.

V usage is TRBV7-9 and J usage is TRBJ1-2; the match to TRBD1 covers 9 bases. Unmatched junction bases numbered 11, after V lost 5 bases and J lost 7 bases. The germline V gene encodes CDR1 SEHNR and CDR2 FQNEAQ (reference sequence). This CDR3 comprises 15 residues. This CDR3 is CASSPIPGTGSGYTF. The CDR3 nucleotides read TGTGCCAGCAGCCCTATCCCCGGGACAGGGTCTGGCTACACCTTC.

The chain uses TRBV4-1 and TRBJ1-2, with TRBD1 matching over 8 bases. The V gene end was trimmed by 2 bases and the J gene end by 6 bases; junction bases not matched to a gene: 14. This CDR3 spans 17 amino acids. Per germline, CDR1 MGHRA and CDR2 YSYEKL. The CDR3 is CASSQHGTGAFGDGYTF. As DNA, the CDR3 is TGCGCCAGCAGCCAACACGGGACAGGTGCATTTGGAGATGGCTACACCTTC.

The V and J genes are TRBV5-6 and TRBJ2-7; TRBD1 is a possible D gene (7 bases). This CDR3 has 18 residues. Germline CDR1 reads SGHDT; CDR2 reads YYEEEE. V was clipped by 0 bases and J by 6 bases, with 25 bases between them. CDR3 loop: CASSLVGGTALAGSEQYF. The DNA for the CDR3 is TGTGCCAGCAGCTTGGTAGGAGGGACAGCCCTGGCGGGGAGCGAGCAGTACTTC.